The 20 T cell receptor beta chains reported below all come from one sample, sequenced in a study of cytomegalovirus exposure and HLA in healthy donors. Amplification used 60 Vbeta primers and 13 Jbeta primers. Assay used: immunoSEQ multiplex PCR; TCRdb lists only in-frame clones, some missing. The data show over 200,000 clones, around 89% seen once. The sequenced sample was PBMCs. Receptor source: a woman aged 18-35 years in good health and CMV-seronegative.

The chain employs TRBV7-8 and TRBJ2-3, with 10 positions matching TRBD2. CDR3 length: 18 amino acids. Germline CDR1 and CDR2: SGHVS and FQNEAQ. The V segment lost 1 base and the J segment 1 base; nucleotides outside the gene matches: 8. CDR3 amino acids: CASSLGPSGGGGTDTQYF. The DNA of the CDR3 is TGTGCCAGCAGCTTAGGGCCTAGCGGGGGTGGGGGCACAGATACGCAGTATTTT.

The rearrangement joins TRBV2 to TRBJ1-6; maybe TRBD1 (5 bases). The CDR3 extends over 16 amino acids. The V end lost 7 bases, the J end lost 0 bases, and 13 bases lay between the germline ends. Germline CDR1 SNHLY, CDR2 FYNNEI. CDR3 residues: CASTGLPSSYNSPLHF. The CDR3 nucleotides read TGTGCCAGCACAGGGCTTCCTAGCTCCTATAATTCACCCCTCCACTTT.

In DNA form, the CDR3 reads TGTGCCAGCGGACCTTTTCGGGACTCCTACAATGAGCAGTTCTTC. Amino acid sequence: CASGPFRDSYNEQFF. This chain joins TRBV7-8 and TRBJ2-1, with D maybe TRBD2 (5 bases). V shed 8 bases and J shed 0 bases, with 14 bases lying between them. The germline gives CDR1 SGHVS, CDR2 FQNEAQ. The CDR3 is 15 amino acids.

The rearrangement links TRBV6-5 to TRBJ1-2; TRBD1 might be the D (5 bases). The CDR3 length is 16 residues. Trimming took 2 bases from V and 4 from J, leaving 17 bases between them. In germline, CDR1 is MNHEY, CDR2 SVGAGI. The CDR3 protein is CASSYGGTGPAYGYTF. DNA of the CDR3: TGTGCCAGCAGTTACGGAGGGACGGGACCGGCCTATGGCTACACCTTC.

This clone has a handful of counts. In DNA form, the CDR3 reads TGTGCCAGCGCGGGCCGGGGCACAGATACGCAGTATTTT. It encodes CASAGRGTDTQYF. The V gene is TRBV7-8, the J gene TRBJ2-3, with D tentatively TRBD2 (5 bases). CDR3 length: 13 residues. Germline lookup yields CDR1 SGHVS and CDR2 FQNEAQ. V was pared by 8 bases and J by 1 base, with 10 bases between. Full variable domain (rest looked up from reference TRBV7-8 and TRBJ2-3): GAGVSQSPRYKVAKRGQDVALRCDPISGHVSLFWYQQALGQGPEFLTYFQNEAQLDKSGLPSDRFFAERPEGSVSTLKIQRTQQEDSAVYLCASAGRGTDTQYFGPGTRLTVL.

V and J are TRBV6-1 and TRBJ2-1; perhaps TRBD2 as D (5 bases). Trimming took 4 bases from V and 9 from J, leaving 16 bases between them. CDR3 length equals 14 residues. Germline V lookup: CDR1 MNHNS, CDR2 SASEGT. CDR3 sequence: CASSGRLGGFEQFF. Here the CDR3 DNA reads TGTGCCAGCAGTGGGAGGCTGGGTGGGTTTGAGCAGTTCTTC.

V usage is TRBV12-5 and J usage is TRBJ1-1; D may be TRBD1 (5 bases). This CDR3 spans 12 amino acids. Germline V gene lookup returns CDR1 LGHNT and CDR2 FRNRAP. V was clipped by 0 bases and J by 11 bases, with 10 bases between them. CDR3 sequence: CASGLVRRGAFF. The CDR3 DNA is TGTGCTAGTGGTTTGGTAAGAAGGGGCGCTTTCTTT.

The chain links TRBV5-1 to TRBJ2-7, with D perhaps TRBD2 (6 bases). The V and J ends lost 4 bases and 4 bases respectively, with 12 bases between them. There are 13 residues in the CDR3. CDR1 is SGHRS, CDR2 YFSETQ, per germline. CDR3 sequence: CASSLPGGYEQYF. CDR3 DNA: TGCGCCAGCAGCCTTCCTGGGGGGTACGAGCAGTACTTC.

The rearrangement uses TRBV7-9 and TRBJ2-3; 13 positions agree with TRBD2. J was trimmed by 9 bases and V by 5 bases; bases with no gene match: 8. The CDR3 has 15 amino acids. CDR1 is SEHNR, CDR2 FQNEAQ, per germline (reference sequence). CDR3 coding DNA: TGTGCCAGCAGCAGGACTAGCGGGGGCCATGACACGCAGTATTTT. Encoded protein: CASSRTSGGHDTQYF.

This clone occurred once. This chain connects TRBV5-4 to TRBJ1-5, with 7 bases matching TRBD1. Trimming cost V 4 bases and J 4 bases; bases outside gene matches: 11. In germline, CDR1 is SGHNT, CDR2 YYREEE (reference sequence). The CDR3 extends over 16 amino acids. DNA of the CDR3: TGTGCCAGCAGCCGGCCCGGGACAGAAAATAATCAGCCCCAGCATTTT. Encoded protein: CASSRPGTENNQPQHF.

This clone occurred a few times. The rearrangement uses TRBV7-9 and TRBJ2-1; no reliable D call. V lost 5 bases and J 6 bases, leaving 8 bases between the germline ends. This CDR3 region has 12 residues. Germline V gene data show CDR1 as SEHNR and CDR2 as FQNEAQ (reference sequence). CDR3 sequence (DNA): TGTGCCAGCAGCCGCATCGGCAATGAGCAGTTCTTC. This sequence encodes CASSRIGNEQFF.

The rearrangement uses TRBV7-9 and TRBJ2-1, with a tentative D call TRBD2 (5 bases). In germline, CDR1 is SEHNR, CDR2 FQNEAQ (reference sequence). V was clipped by 4 bases and J by 8 bases, with 12 bases between them. The CDR3 totals 13 residues. CDR3 protein: CASSSPLGDEQFF. The CDR3 DNA follows: TGTGCCAGCAGCTCCCCTCTGGGAGATGAGCAGTTCTTC. The full variable domain, with the rest looked up from reference TRBV7-9 and TRBJ2-1, is DTGVSQNPRHKITKRGQNVTFRCDPISEHNRLYWYRQTLGQGPEFLTYFQNEAQLEKSRLLSDRFSAERPKGSFSTLEIQRTEQGDSAMYLCASSSPLGDEQFFGPGTRLTVL.

The chain joins TRBV2 to TRBJ1-1, with D perhaps TRBD1 (5 bases). The V gene's germline CDR1 is SNHLY and CDR2 FYNNEI. Trimming took 5 bases from V and 8 from J, leaving 21 bases between them. This CDR3 is built from 15 residues. In DNA form, the CDR3 reads TGTGCCAGCAGTTCCACTCTAACCCAAAACAGGGAAGCTTTCTTT. Translated, it gives CASSSTLTQNREAFF.

The V and J genes are TRBV28 and TRBJ2-7; D possibly corresponds to TRBD1 (5 bases). V was trimmed by 3 bases and J by 6 bases, leaving 15 bases between them. This CDR3 is built from 14 residues. CDR1 MDHEN and CDR2 SYDVKM come from the germline V gene. The CDR3 nucleotides are TGTGCCAGCAGTTTGCATGGTACGACAGTCGAGCAGTACTTC. This encodes CASSLHGTTVEQYF.

The V call is TRBV4-3, the J call TRBJ2-3; TRBD1 might be the D (7 bases). The germline gives CDR1 LGHNA, CDR2 YSLEER. The CDR3 is 15 amino acids. V dropped 3 bases and J dropped 3 bases, with 13 bases sitting between them. CDR3 DNA sequence: TGCGCCAGCAGCCAGATGACAGGGAGGACAGATACGCAGTATTTT. This codes for CASSQMTGRTDTQYF.

The chain employs TRBV14 and TRBJ2-5; 9 bases map to TRBD2. Trimming removed 4 bases from V and 9 bases from J; junction bases left unmatched: 12. Per the germline V gene, CDR1 is SGHDN and CDR2 is FVKESK. The CDR3 totals 15 residues. CDR3 sequence reads: CASSLGRSGGKAQYF. The CDR3 coding sequence is TGTGCCAGCAGCCTAGGGCGGAGCGGGGGGAAGGCCCAGTACTTC.

This clone has only one observation. The V gene is TRBV4-1, the J gene TRBJ1-1; D is possibly TRBD1 (5 bases). The length of the CDR3 is 17 residues. Looked up from germline, CDR1 is MGHRA and CDR2 is YSYEKL. Trimming shortened V by 0 bases and J by 1 base, and 15 bases separated the two germline ends. CDR3 coding DNA: TGCGCCAGCAGCCAAGAGGCGGGGGTGGGACCGAACACTGAAGCTTTCTTT. Protein: CASSQEAGVGPNTEAFF.

The CDR3 loop reads CASSLEGQGPTNTGELFF. CDR3 nucleotide sequence: TGCGCCAGCAGCTTGGAGGGACAGGGGCCAACGAACACCGGGGAGCTGTTTTTT. V gene TRBV5-1 combines with J gene TRBJ2-2; 10 positions match TRBD1. Trimming took 0 bases from V and 0 from J; bases not matched to a gene: 5. This CDR3 comprises 18 residues. In germline, CDR1 is SGHRS, CDR2 YFSETQ.

The CDR3 reads CASSPIGSSDYEQYF. In nucleotides, the CDR3 is TGTGCCAGCTCACCAATCGGGAGCTCGGACTACGAGCAGTACTTC. The V and J genes are TRBV18 and TRBJ2-7; D possibly corresponds to TRBD2 (6 bases). Germline CDR1 and CDR2: KGHSH and LQKENI. V was trimmed by 2 bases and J by 3 bases, leaving 14 bases between them. The CDR3 runs 15 residues.

This chain links TRBV11-2 with TRBJ2-5, with D hard to call. The CDR3 contains 12 residues. Trimming took off 7 bases at V and 2 bases at J, with 8 bases between the two ends. CDR1 and CDR2 from the germline V gene are SGHAT and FQNNGV. CDR3 sequence (DNA): TGTGCCAGCAAAAGGCGGCAAGAGACCCAGTACTTC. This codes for CASKRRQETQYF.